The 20 T cell receptor beta chains below come from one sample, sequenced in a study of blood T cell repertoires in COVID-19. Profiled with immunoSEQ multiplex PCR; TCRdb holds only in-frame clones, not every one. The profile covers about 300,000 clones, with around 87% appearing a single time and about 2% taken by the ten largest. Sequencing was performed on peripheral blood. The receptor source for this set is a young man with active or convalescent COVID-19.

The V and J genes are TRBV11-3 and TRBJ2-3, with D perhaps matching TRBD2 (7 bases). CDR3 size: 18 residues. CDR1 SGHNT and CDR2 YENEEA come from the germline V gene. The V gene lost 5 bases and the J gene lost 2 bases, with 23 bases spanning the gap. In nucleotides, the CDR3 is TGTGCCAGCAGCGGGGGGGCCGGTCTAAGACCTAACACAGATACGCAGTATTTT. It translates to CASSGGAGLRPNTDTQYF.

The gene calls are TRBV14 and TRBJ1-4, with 7 bases aligning to TRBD1. Germline CDR1 is SGHDN and CDR2 is FVKESK. This CDR3 spans 19 amino acids. The trim removed 5 bases at V and 0 bases at J, leaving 15 bases unmatched. The CDR3 nucleotides read TGTGCCAGCAGCAAACTCCGGGACAGCCTACTAGCAACTAATGAAAAACTGTTTTTT. Encoded protein: CASSKLRDSLLATNEKLFF.

This sequence joins TRBV12-1 and TRBJ2-1; TRBD2, the D gene given by the table, was not confirmed from the DNA. TRBV12-1 is deemed a pseudogene. This CDR3 has 17 residues. CDR3: CASSSGTSGGENNEQFF. The CDR3 DNA reads as TGTGCCAGCAGCTCCGGGACTAGCGGGGGAGAAAACAATGAGCAGTTCTTC.

The CDR3 sequence is CAISGRGLSYNEQFF. The CDR3 nucleotides are TGTGCCATCAGTGGCAGGGGGCTCTCCTACAATGAGCAGTTCTTC. The gene calls are TRBV10-3 and TRBJ2-1, with 8 bases fitting TRBD1. CDR3 length: 15 amino acids. The trim removed 4 bases at V and 0 bases at J, leaving 2 bases unmatched. Germline-derived CDR1 and CDR2 are ENHRY and SYGVKD.

CDR3 loop: CASSYSVVPSYEQYF. The CDR3 DNA reads as TGTGCCAGCAGTTACTCGGTAGTCCCCTCCTACGAGCAGTACTTC. The J gene is TRBJ2-7, the V gene TRBV6-5; D is uncertain. Germline V gene lookup returns CDR1 MNHEY and CDR2 SVGAGI. Trimming cost V 0 bases and J 0 bases, with 9 bases left between them. The CDR3 totals 15 residues.

The chain employs TRBV9 and TRBJ2-1; 7 bases are shared with TRBD2. J was trimmed by 10 bases and V by 3 bases; bases with no gene match: 7. The CDR3 contains 13 residues. Germline V gene data show CDR1 as SGDLS and CDR2 as YYNGEE. CDR3 bases: TGTGCCAGCAGCGCCCAAACTAGCGACGAGCAGTTCTTC. This translates into CASSAQTSDEQFF.

The chain links TRBV9 to TRBJ1-3, with 7 bases that match TRBD1. CDR1 and CDR2 from the germline V gene are SGDLS and YYNGEE. This CDR3 spans 16 amino acids. The ends lost 4 bases at V and 0 bases at J; junction bases unmatched: 7. CDR3 loop: CASSTPGQSSGNTIYF. The CDR3, as DNA: TGTGCCAGCAGCACACCGGGACAGAGCTCTGGAAACACCATATATTTT.

This chain connects TRBV28 to TRBJ2-2; TRBD2 aligns across 9 bases. The CDR3 runs 18 residues. With V trimmed by 0 bases and J by 7 bases, 12 bases remained unmatched. Germline V gene sequence: CDR1 MDHEN, CDR2 SYDVKM. The chain's CDR3 is CASSLWGSRAGGNGELFF. CDR3 bases: TGTGCCAGCAGTTTATGGGGGAGTCGAGCGGGAGGCAACGGGGAGCTGTTTTTT.

This clone came up once. The chain joins TRBV7-9 to TRBJ2-2; 9 nucleotides match TRBD2. The V gene end was trimmed by 4 bases and the J gene end by 5 bases; junction bases not matched to a gene: 14. Per the germline V gene, CDR1 is SEHNR and CDR2 is FQNEAQ (reference sequence). The CDR3 length is 18 residues. In DNA, the CDR3 is TGTGCCAGCAGCTCCACAAGCGGGGGGAGTTCGAGGACCGGGGAGCTGTTTTTT. As protein: CASSSTSGGSSRTGELFF.

This clone occurred once. The chain carries TRBV19 and TRBJ2-1; a possible D gene is TRBD1 (6 bases). The CDR3 has 11 amino acids. V gave up 7 bases and J gave up 6 bases, with 7 bases separating them. Germline V gene lookup returns CDR1 LNHDA and CDR2 SQIVND (reference sequence). CDR3 sequence: CASIRGNEQFF. CDR3 nucleotide sequence: TGTGCCAGTATCAGGGGCAATGAGCAGTTCTTC.

This sequence joins TRBV5-1 and TRBJ2-3, with 7 nucleotides matching TRBD2. This CDR3 comprises 16 residues. CDR1 and CDR2 (germline): SGHRS, YFSETQ. V dropped 2 bases and J dropped 2; count of bases not matched to a gene: 8. For the CDR3, the DNA is TGCGCCAGCAGCTTCCCCTGGGAGGGTGTCACAGATACGCAGTATTTT. It translates to CASSFPWEGVTDTQYF.

The gene calls are TRBV27 and TRBJ2-1, with 8 positions matching TRBD2. The CDR3 runs to 17 residues. V shed 5 bases and J 5 bases; nucleotides not matched to a gene: 14. The germline V gene has CDR1 MNHEY and CDR2 SMNVEV (reference sequence). The CDR3 DNA is TGTGCCAGCAGTCTATTAAGCGGGAGAAAATTCCACAATGAGCAGTTCTTC. It codes for CASSLLSGRKFHNEQFF.

This chain uses TRBV7-8 with TRBJ2-7; 7 bases line up with TRBD1. From germline, CDR1 is SGHVS and CDR2 FQNEAQ. The CDR3 extends over 14 amino acids. J was trimmed by 4 bases and V by 1 base; bases with no gene match: 4. This CDR3 is CASSLVGQQYEQYF. The CDR3 coding sequence is TGTGCCAGCAGCTTAGTGGGACAGCAGTACGAGCAGTACTTC.

V gene TRBV12-3 or TRBV12-4 combines with J gene TRBJ2-7; 7 nucleotides line up with TRBD1. The CDR3 extends over 13 amino acids. V shed 6 bases and J 2 bases; nucleotides not matched to a gene: 4. CDR3 loop: CASSEGTAYEQYF. The CDR3 DNA is TGTGCCAGCAGCGAGGGGACAGCCTACGAGCAGTACTTC.

This clone was counted once. V is TRBV7-2 and J is TRBJ1-6; possible D gene TRBD1, 5 bases. This CDR3 has 15 amino acids. Trimming shortened V by 1 base and J by 8 bases, and 12 bases separated the two germline ends. Looked up from germline, CDR1 is SGHTA and CDR2 is FQGNSA. The CDR3 bases are TGTGCCAGCAGCTTAGTGCGGGACCGATATTCACCCCTCCACTTT. It specifies CASSLVRDRYSPLHF.

This clone was detected once. The CDR3 sequence is CASSPTGGDGYTF. The DNA of the CDR3 is TGTGCCAGCAGCCCGACTGGGGGGGATGGCTACACCTTC. The chain joins TRBV11-2 to TRBJ1-2; D may be TRBD1 (5 bases). V was cut by 5 bases and J by 6 bases, with 13 bases left in between. Germline V gives CDR1 SGHAT, CDR2 FQNNGV. This CDR3 has 13 residues.

The CDR3 is CASSLGSGTGTYEQYF. Written as DNA, the CDR3 is TGCGCCAGCAGCTTGGGGTCCGGGACAGGGACATACGAGCAGTACTTC. The chain links TRBV5-1 to TRBJ2-7; 9 bases are a match to TRBD1. V lost 0 bases and J lost 4; bases outside the gene matches: 8. The germline V gene has CDR1 SGHRS and CDR2 YFSETQ. The CDR3 spans 16 residues. The variable domain in full, completed from reference TRBV5-1 and TRBJ2-7, reads KAGVTQTPRYLIKTRGQQVTLSCSPISGHRSVSWYQQTPGQGLQFLFEYFSETQRNKGNFPGRFSGRQFSNSRSEMNVSTLELGDSALYLCASSLGSGTGTYEQYFGPGTRLTVT.

The genes are TRBV27 and TRBJ2-7, with 7 positions matching TRBD1. The CDR3 loop spans 14 amino acids. Germline CDR1 is MNHEY and CDR2 is SMNVEV (reference sequence). V shed 5 bases, J shed 2 bases, and the junction held 6 bases outside the gene matches. CDR3 nucleotides: TGTGCCAGCAGTACCGACAGGGTGGCCTACGAGCAGTACTTC. This codes for CASSTDRVAYEQYF.

This chain uses TRBV4-1 with TRBJ1-5; D is undetermined. Germline V gene data show CDR1 as MGHRA and CDR2 as YSYEKL. V lost 2 bases, J lost 0 bases, and 5 bases lay in between. This CDR3 has 14 amino acids. CDR3 residues: CASSQFLSNQPQHF. In nucleotides, the CDR3 is TGCGCCAGCAGCCAATTTCTTAGCAATCAGCCCCAGCATTTT.

This clone was seen just once. The chain has TRBV28 and TRBJ2-1; D gene ambiguous. The V gene's germline CDR1 is MDHEN and CDR2 SYDVKM. CDR3 length equals 14 residues. Trimming shortened V by 6 bases and J by 6 bases, and 15 bases separated the two germline ends. The CDR3 DNA reads as TGTGCCAGCAGACCCCCCAGGTTCGCCAATGAGCAGTTCTTC. As protein: CASRPPRFANEQFF.